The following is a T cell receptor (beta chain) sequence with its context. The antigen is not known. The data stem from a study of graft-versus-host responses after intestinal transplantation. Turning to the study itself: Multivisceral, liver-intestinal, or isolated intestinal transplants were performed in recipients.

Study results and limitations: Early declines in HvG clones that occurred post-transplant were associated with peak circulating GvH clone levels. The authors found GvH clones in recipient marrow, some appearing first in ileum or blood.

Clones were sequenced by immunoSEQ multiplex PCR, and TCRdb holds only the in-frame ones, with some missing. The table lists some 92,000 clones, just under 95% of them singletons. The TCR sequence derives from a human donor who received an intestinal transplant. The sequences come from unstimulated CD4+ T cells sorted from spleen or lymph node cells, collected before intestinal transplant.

CDR3 loop: CASRSDRGNEKLFF. The CDR3 DNA reads TGCGCCAGCAGGTCTGACAGGGGTAATGAAAAACTGTTTTTT. The chain combines TRBV5-1 with TRBJ1-4, with 8 positions matching TRBD1. J lost 4 bases, V lost 5 bases, and 4 bases had no gene match. CDR3 length: 14 amino acids. Germline CDR1 SGHRS, CDR2 YFSETQ.